The 32 T cell receptor beta chains below were found in one sample sequenced in a study of cytomegalovirus exposure and HLA in healthy donors. The PCR employed 60 Vbeta primers together with 13 Jbeta primers. Method: immunoSEQ multiplex PCR; TCRdb's copy keeps in-frame clones and lacks some. Seen here are around 230,000 clones, 80% to 90% observed once, and the top ten hold roughly 0.24%. Specimen: PBMCs. The receptors come from a girl aged 2 to 9 in good health and CMV-seronegative.

The chain combines TRBV21-1 with TRBJ1-2; the tabulated D call, TRBD1, remains unverified against the DNA. TRBV21-1 is noted as a pseudogene. This CDR3 comprises 15 residues. The CDR3 sequence: CASSHGQECFYGYTF. CDR3 nucleotides: TGTGCCAGCAGCCACGGACAGGAGTGCTTTTATGGCTACACCTTC.

V usage is TRBV30 and J usage is TRBJ1-5; D is unresolved. The CDR3 extends over 13 amino acids. Germline V CDR1 and CDR2: GTSNPN, SVGIG (reference sequence). Trimming removed 0 bases at V and 4 bases at J, with 7 bases between. DNA of the CDR3: TGTGCCTGGAGTGTAACTGCGAATCAGCCCCAGCATTTT. It yields the protein CAWSVTANQPQHF.

The chain links TRBV27 to TRBJ2-3; 11 positions match TRBD2. The V gene's germline CDR1 is MNHEY and CDR2 SMNVEV (reference sequence). The CDR3 is 15 amino acids. V lost 6 bases and J lost 7; bases outside the gene matches: 9. In DNA, the CDR3 is TGTGCCAGCAGAAATACCGGGACTAGCGGATATACGCAGTATTTT. Translated: CASRNTGTSGYTQYF.

The chain couples TRBV4-2 to TRBJ2-7; D might be TRBD1 (5 bases). Deletions cut 4 bases from V and 0 bases from J, with 13 bases between. The CDR3 has 15 residues. Germline values: CDR1 LGHNA, CDR2 YNFKEQ. The CDR3 loop reads CASSLGQVSSYEQYF. The DNA for the CDR3 is TGTGCCAGCAGCCTGGGGCAGGTAAGCTCCTACGAGCAGTACTTC.

The rearrangement links TRBV5-1 to TRBJ1-3; TRBD1 might be the D (6 bases). The V end lost 4 bases, the J end lost 0 bases, and 14 bases lay between the germline ends. The CDR3 has 16 residues. Germline V CDR1 and CDR2: SGHRS, YFSETQ. CDR3 bases: TGCGCCAGCAGCCTAGACAGGTCCAGCTCTGGAAACACCATATATTTT. Protein sequence: CASSLDRSSSGNTIYF. The variable domain in full, with the rest retrieved from reference TRBV5-1 and TRBJ1-3, is KAGVTQTPRYLIKTRGQQVTLSCSPISGHRSVSWYQQTPGQGLQFLFEYFSETQRNKGNFPGRFSGRQFSNSRSEMNVSTLELGDSALYLCASSLDRSSSGNTIYFGEGSWLTVV.

This chain connects TRBV19 to TRBJ1-1; 9 positions match TRBD1. The CDR3 loop spans 15 amino acids. Trimming at V came to 5 bases and at J to 1 base, leaving 5 bases not matched to a gene. The germline V gene encodes CDR1 LNHDA and CDR2 SQIVND (reference sequence). The CDR3 spells CASSEDRGPNTEAFF. The CDR3 DNA reads TGTGCCAGTAGTGAGGACAGGGGCCCGAACACTGAAGCTTTCTTT.

The V gene is TRBV5-1, the J gene TRBJ2-7; the match to TRBD2 covers 7 bases. Per the germline V gene, CDR1 is SGHRS and CDR2 is YFSETQ. This CDR3 has 16 residues. V lost 3 bases, J lost 4 bases, and 13 bases stayed unmatched. The CDR3 bases are TGCGCCAGCAGCTGGCCTAGGGCTAGCGGCCTTTACGAGCAGTACTTC. Its protein product is CASSWPRASGLYEQYF.

The rearrangement links TRBV10-3 to TRBJ1-1; the D is unclear. CDR1 and CDR2 from the germline V gene are ENHRY and SYGVKD. V lost 6 bases to trimming and J lost 5 bases, with 13 bases between them. CDR3 size: 13 residues. CDR3 DNA sequence: TGTGCCATCAGAGTAGAAGATAATACTGAAGCTTTCTTT. Its translation is CAIRVEDNTEAFF.

The CDR3 sequence is CASSPLNSLSSGNTIYF. CDR3 DNA sequence: TGTGCCAGCTCACCCCTAAACAGCTTGAGCTCTGGAAACACCATATATTTT. J is TRBJ1-3 and V is TRBV18; unclear D gene. Looked up from germline, CDR1 is KGHSH and CDR2 is LQKENI. CDR3 length: 17 amino acids. Trimming shortened V by 3 bases and J by 0 bases, and 15 bases separated the two germline ends.

The CDR3 nucleotides are TGTGCCAGCAGTCGAGACAGGGTTAACTCACCCCTCCACTTT. Amino acids: CASSRDRVNSPLHF. The rearrangement uses TRBV5-4 and TRBJ1-6, with TRBD1 matching 7 bases. The germline gives CDR1 SGHNT, CDR2 YYREEE (reference sequence). V lost 5 bases and J lost 10; bases outside the gene matches: 9. The CDR3 spans 14 residues.

The V gene is TRBV19, the J gene TRBJ2-2; TRBD1 aligns across 9 bases. In germline, CDR1 is LNHDA, CDR2 SQIVND (reference sequence). With V trimmed by 6 bases and J by 2 bases, 1 base remained unmatched. The CDR3 has 14 amino acids. CDR3 sequence reads: CASRGQGNTGELFF. For the CDR3, the DNA is TGTGCCAGTAGGGGACAGGGTAACACCGGGGAGCTGTTTTTT. The variable domain in full, with the rest retrieved from reference TRBV19 and TRBJ2-2, is DGGITQSPKYLFRKEGQNVTLSCEQNLNHDAMYWYRQDPGQGLRLIYYSQIVNDFQKGDIAEGYSVSREKKESFPLTVTSAQKNPTAFYLCASRGQGNTGELFFGEGSRLTVL.

This chain links TRBV23-1 with TRBJ2-2; 16 bases are shared with TRBD2. TRBV23-1 is identified as an open reading frame with a role that is uncertain. Unmatched junction bases numbered 14, after V lost 8 bases and J lost 8 bases. This CDR3 region has 18 residues. CDR3 bases: TGCGCCAGCTTCCCGGGACTAGCGGGAGGGCCGAGGATGGGGGAGCTGTTTTTT. It is translated as CASFPGLAGGPRMGELFF.

V gene TRBV6-6 combines with J gene TRBJ1-2; D perhaps matches TRBD1 (5 bases). This CDR3 is 15 amino acids long. Deletions cut 2 bases from V and 4 bases from J, with 14 bases between. Germline CDR1 MNHNY, CDR2 SVGAGI (reference sequence). CDR3 sequence: CASSYTPTDFYGYTF. CDR3 DNA: TGTGCCAGCAGTTACACCCCGACAGATTTCTATGGCTACACCTTC.

V and J are TRBV10-3 and TRBJ2-1, with TRBD1 identical over 8 bases. Germline V gives CDR1 ENHRY, CDR2 SYGVKD. J lost 4 bases, V lost 3 bases, and 5 bases had no gene match. CDR3 length: 15 residues. The CDR3, as DNA: TGTGCCATCAGTGATCCGGGACAGGTGTACAATGAGCAGTTCTTC. Translation: CAISDPGQVYNEQFF.

The CDR3 nucleotides read TGTGCCAGTCCCTCGGGGGCTAGCGGCCCGGGAAGGTACGAGCAGTACTTC. Translation gives CASPSGASGPGRYEQYF. The chain is built from TRBV7-9 and TRBJ2-7; tentatively, D is TRBD2 (7 bases). The V end lost 9 bases, the J end lost 4 bases, and 28 bases lay between the germline ends. The CDR3 loop spans 17 amino acids. Germline assignment: CDR1 SEHNR and CDR2 FQNEAQ (reference sequence).

This rearrangement joins TRBV5-4 to TRBJ2-4; D is possibly TRBD2 (6 bases). This CDR3 spans 12 amino acids. Trimming cost V 2 bases and J 12 bases, with 12 bases left between them. CDR1 and CDR2 from the germline V gene are SGHNT and YYREEE (reference sequence). DNA of the CDR3: TGTGCCAGCAGCTTTCCCGGGGGAAGTCAGTACTTC. As protein: CASSFPGGSQYF.

This chain uses TRBV27 with TRBJ2-1; 9 bases fit TRBD2. Per germline, CDR1 MNHEY and CDR2 SMNVEV (reference sequence). There are 17 residues in the CDR3. V trimming: 5 bases; J trimming: 0 bases; junction bases outside the gene matches: 8. The CDR3 DNA follows: TGTGCCAGCAGTCCACGTAGCGGGAGATACTCCTACAATGAGCAGTTCTTC. Translating it yields CASSPRSGRYSYNEQFF.

This clone appeared once. The rearrangement joins TRBV27 to TRBJ1-1; 12 bases are shared with TRBD1. Germline CDR1 and CDR2: MNHEY and SMNVEV (reference sequence). J gave up 0 bases and V 5 bases, and 7 bases lay outside the gene matches. CDR3 length: 17 amino acids. CDR3 coding DNA: TGTGCCAGCAGTGGAGCCGGGACAGGGGGCATGAACACTGAAGCTTTCTTT. It translates to CASSGAGTGGMNTEAFF.

The genes are TRBV15 and TRBJ2-2; TRBD2 agrees at 7 bases. Germline V gene sequence: CDR1 LNHNV, CDR2 YYDKDF (reference sequence). With 1 base clipped from V and 4 bases from J, the junction kept 3 bases outside the gene matches. There are 15 residues in the CDR3. The CDR3 sequence: CATSRGSSGTGELFF. DNA for the CDR3: TGTGCCACCAGCAGAGGATCTAGCGGCACCGGGGAGCTGTTTTTT. Full variable domain (remainder filled in from reference TRBV15 and TRBJ2-2): DAMVIQNPRYQVTQFGKPVTLSCSQTLNHNVMYWYQQKSSQAPKLLFHYYDKDFNNEADTPDNFQSRRPNTSFCFLDIRSPGLGDTAMYLCATSRGSSGTGELFFGEGSRLTVL.

The chain couples TRBV6-1 to TRBJ1-5; tentative D call: TRBD1 (6 bases). With 6 bases removed from V and 11 bases from J, the gap between germline ends came to 14 bases. Germline V gene data show CDR1 as MNHNS and CDR2 as SASEGT. The CDR3 has 12 amino acids. CDR3 nucleotides: TGTGCCAGCAGGACGAACAGGGACACCCAGCATTTT. Translated, it gives CASRTNRDTQHF.

The chain couples TRBV9 to TRBJ2-3, with 7 nucleotides matching TRBD2. CDR1 SGDLS and CDR2 YYNGEE come from the germline V gene. Unmatched junction bases numbered 11, after V lost 0 bases and J lost 7 bases. This CDR3 is 16 amino acids long. CDR3 DNA: TGTGCCAGCAGCGTAGCCGGCGGGAGTGTGATAAATACGCAGTATTTT. This translates into CASSVAGGSVINTQYF.

The V gene is TRBV4-1, the J gene TRBJ1-3; D is undetermined. Germline V gene data show CDR1 as MGHRA and CDR2 as YSYEKL. This CDR3 spans 16 amino acids. Deletions cut 4 bases from V and 0 bases from J, with 13 bases between. CDR3 sequence (DNA): TGCGCCAGCAGCCCCTCGACGGGATACTCTGGAAACACCATATATTTT. This encodes CASSPSTGYSGNTIYF.

The V call is TRBV30, the J call TRBJ2-4; D uncertain. Trimming cost V 5 bases and J 7 bases, with 12 bases left between them. The V gene's germline CDR1 is GTSNPN and CDR2 SVGIG (reference sequence). The CDR3 totals 12 residues. The CDR3 spells CAWGPLGNIQYF. The CDR3 DNA follows: TGTGCCTGGGGGCCCCTCGGTAACATTCAGTACTTC.

V is TRBV6-1 and J is TRBJ1-2; 9 positions match TRBD1. Unmatched junction bases numbered 7, after V lost 2 bases and J lost 6 bases. This CDR3 has 15 residues. Germline V lookup: CDR1 MNHNS, CDR2 SASEGT. Here the CDR3 reads CASSENWDRVNGYTF. CDR3 sequence (DNA): TGTGCCAGCAGTGAAAATTGGGACAGGGTAAATGGCTACACCTTC.

The genes are TRBV5-1 and TRBJ1-4; possible D gene TRBD1, 6 bases. V was shortened by 3 bases and J by 0 bases, with 18 bases between the two germline ends. Germline CDR1 reads SGHRS; CDR2 reads YFSETQ. CDR3 size: 18 residues. Here the CDR3 DNA reads TGCGCCAGCAGCTCCCGTCCGACAGGCCTTGCAACTAATGAAAAACTGTTTTTT. Protein: CASSSRPTGLATNEKLFF.

The CDR3 DNA follows: TGTGCCAGCAGCCAAGTGGGGCAGAGGATGTACACTGAAGCTTTCTTT. Protein product: CASSQVGQRMYTEAFF. The chain has TRBV4-2 and TRBJ1-1, with D possibly matching TRBD1 (5 bases). V lost 1 base and J lost 3, with 15 bases in between. This CDR3 has 16 residues. The germline CDR1 and CDR2 sequences are LGHNA and YNFKEQ.

The chain employs TRBV5-1 and TRBJ2-7; 8 nucleotides align to TRBD1. Trimming at V came to 0 bases and at J to 2 bases, leaving 1 base not matched to a gene. Germline V lookup: CDR1 SGHRS, CDR2 YFSETQ. CDR3 length equals 14 residues. The CDR3 is CASSLGDRTYEQYF. In DNA, the CDR3 is TGCGCCAGCAGCTTGGGGGACAGGACCTACGAGCAGTACTTC.

The chain uses TRBV5-1 and TRBJ2-7; 7 bases line up with TRBD1. V was pared by 5 bases and J by 5 bases, with 16 bases of the junction left unmatched. CDR3 length equals 16 residues. Germline V gives CDR1 SGHRS, CDR2 YFSETQ. CDR3: CASSSRGSSRDNEQYF. The CDR3 region has the DNA TGCGCCAGCAGTTCCAGGGGGTCTTCTAGGGATAACGAGCAGTACTTC.

The V and J genes are TRBV29-1 and TRBJ2-7, with D tentatively TRBD2 (8 bases). The CDR3 covers 17 residues. The V gene lost 6 bases and the J gene lost 2 bases, with 26 bases spanning the gap. CDR1 is SQVTM, CDR2 ANQGSEA, per germline. In nucleotides, the CDR3 is TGCAGCGTCCGGGGAGGACAGGCCGGGACTAGACCCTACGAGCAGTACTTC. Protein sequence: CSVRGGQAGTRPYEQYF.

The V and J genes are TRBV13 and TRBJ1-2; a weak D match, TRBD1 (6 bases). V was trimmed by 6 bases and J by 5 bases, leaving 13 bases between them. Germline assignment: CDR1 PRHDT and CDR2 FYEKMQ (reference sequence). CDR3 size: 13 residues. The CDR3 loop is CASRRQEDYGYTF. The CDR3 DNA sequence: TGTGCCAGCAGGAGACAGGAAGATTATGGCTACACCTTC. Together with reference TRBV13 and TRBJ1-2, the CDR3 gives the full variable domain: AAGVIQSPRHLIKEKRETATLKCYPIPRHDTVYWYQQGPGQDPQFLISFYEKMQSDKGSIPDRFSAQQFSDYHSELNMSSLELGDSALYFCASRRQEDYGYTFGSGTRLTVV.

The chain is built from TRBV5-1 and TRBJ2-7, with 9 positions matching TRBD1. The ends lost 1 base at V and 5 bases at J; junction bases unmatched: 10. CDR3 length equals 16 residues. Germline lookup yields CDR1 SGHRS and CDR2 YFSETQ. The CDR3, as DNA: TGCGCCAGCAGCTTGACTGTCGTGACAGGGGGGGACGAGCAGTACTTC. Protein: CASSLTVVTGGDEQYF.

This chain connects TRBV30 to TRBJ2-7; TRBD2 matches at 9 bases. The CDR3 has 16 residues. V was clipped by 6 bases and J by 4 bases; unmatched bases: 16. The V gene's germline CDR1 is GTSNPN and CDR2 SVGIG (reference sequence). The CDR3 is CACTKTKTSGDYEQYF. The CDR3 nucleotides are TGTGCCTGTACAAAGACGAAGACTAGCGGTGATTACGAGCAGTACTTC.